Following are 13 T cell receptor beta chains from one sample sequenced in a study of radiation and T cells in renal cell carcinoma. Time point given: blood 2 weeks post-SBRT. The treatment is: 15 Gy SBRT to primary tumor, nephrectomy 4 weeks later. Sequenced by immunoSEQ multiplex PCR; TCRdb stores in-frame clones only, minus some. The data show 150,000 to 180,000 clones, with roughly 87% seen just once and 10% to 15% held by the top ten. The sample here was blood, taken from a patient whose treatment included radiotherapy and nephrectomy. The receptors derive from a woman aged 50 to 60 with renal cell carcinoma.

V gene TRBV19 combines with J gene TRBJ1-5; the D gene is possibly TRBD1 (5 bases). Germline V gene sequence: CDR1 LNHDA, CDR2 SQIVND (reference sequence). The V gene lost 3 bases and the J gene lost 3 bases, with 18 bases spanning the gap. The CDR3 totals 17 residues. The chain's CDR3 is CASSIFGDAGINQPQHF. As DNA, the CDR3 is TGTGCCAGTAGTATTTTTGGGGACGCAGGGATCAATCAGCCCCAGCATTTT.

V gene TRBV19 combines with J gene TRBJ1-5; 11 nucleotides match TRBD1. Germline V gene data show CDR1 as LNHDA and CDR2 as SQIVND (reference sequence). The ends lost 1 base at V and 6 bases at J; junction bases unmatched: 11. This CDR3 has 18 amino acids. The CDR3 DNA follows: TGTGCCAGTAGTATAGTCTTTTCGGGACAGGGGGTGGTTCAGCCCCAGCATTTT. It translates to CASSIVFSGQGVVQPQHF.

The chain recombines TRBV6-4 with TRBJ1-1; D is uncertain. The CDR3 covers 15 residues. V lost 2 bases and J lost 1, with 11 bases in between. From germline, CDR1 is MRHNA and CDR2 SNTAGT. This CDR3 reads CASSDADGGNTEAFF. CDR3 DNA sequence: TGTGCCAGCAGTGACGCCGACGGCGGGAACACTGAAGCTTTCTTT.

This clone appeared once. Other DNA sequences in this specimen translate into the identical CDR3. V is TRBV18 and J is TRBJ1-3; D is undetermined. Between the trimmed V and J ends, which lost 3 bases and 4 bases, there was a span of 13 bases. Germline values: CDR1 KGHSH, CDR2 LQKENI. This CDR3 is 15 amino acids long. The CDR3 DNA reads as TGTGCCAGCTCACCCGGCAGACAATCCGGAAACACCATATATTTT. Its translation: CASSPGRQSGNTIYF.

The CDR3 region has the DNA TGTGCCAGCAGTGGGGGACAGCGTCAGCCCCAGCATTTT. Amino acid sequence: CASSGGQRQPQHF. V gene TRBV2 combines with J gene TRBJ1-5, with 7 bases lining up with TRBD1. The CDR3 is 13 residues long. V shed 4 bases and J 6 bases; nucleotides not matched to a gene: 3. Germline values: CDR1 SNHLY, CDR2 FYNNEI.

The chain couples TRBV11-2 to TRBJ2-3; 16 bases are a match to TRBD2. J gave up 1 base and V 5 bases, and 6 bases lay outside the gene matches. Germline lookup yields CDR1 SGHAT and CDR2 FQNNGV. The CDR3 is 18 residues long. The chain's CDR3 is CASSPGTSGGVGTDTQYF. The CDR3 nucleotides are TGTGCCAGCAGCCCCGGGACTAGCGGGGGGGTAGGCACAGATACGCAGTATTTT.

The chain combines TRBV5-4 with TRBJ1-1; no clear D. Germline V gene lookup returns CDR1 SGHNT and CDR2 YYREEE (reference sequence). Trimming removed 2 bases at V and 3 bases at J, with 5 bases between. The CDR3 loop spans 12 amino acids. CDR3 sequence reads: CASSLSHTEAFF. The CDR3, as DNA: TGTGCCAGCAGCTTATCCCACACTGAAGCTTTCTTT.

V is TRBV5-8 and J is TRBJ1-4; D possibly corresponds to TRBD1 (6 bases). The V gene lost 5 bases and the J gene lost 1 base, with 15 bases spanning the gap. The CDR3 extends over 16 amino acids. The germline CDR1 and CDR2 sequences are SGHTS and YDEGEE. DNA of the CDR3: TGTGCCAGCAGTCCGGGGGCGAGTCGAACTAATGAAAAACTGTTTTTT. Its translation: CASSPGASRTNEKLFF.

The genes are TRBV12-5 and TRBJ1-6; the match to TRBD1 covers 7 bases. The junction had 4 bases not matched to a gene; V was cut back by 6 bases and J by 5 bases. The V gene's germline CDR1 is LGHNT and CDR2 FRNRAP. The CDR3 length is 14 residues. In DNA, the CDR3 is TGTGCTAGTGGCGGGGACAGAAATAATTCACCCCTCCACTTT. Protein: CASGGDRNNSPLHF.

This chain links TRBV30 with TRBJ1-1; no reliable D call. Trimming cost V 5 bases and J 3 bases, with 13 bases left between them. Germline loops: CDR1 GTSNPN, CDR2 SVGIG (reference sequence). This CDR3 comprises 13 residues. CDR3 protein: CAWSPRSDTEAFF. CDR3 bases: TGTGCCTGGTCTCCCCGTAGCGACACTGAAGCTTTCTTT. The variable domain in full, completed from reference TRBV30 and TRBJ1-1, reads SQTIHQWPATLVQPVGSPLSLECTVEGTSNPNLYWYRQAAGRGLQLLFYSVGIGQISSEVPQNLSASRPQDRQFILSSKKLLLSDSGFYLCAWSPRSDTEAFFGQGTRLTVV.

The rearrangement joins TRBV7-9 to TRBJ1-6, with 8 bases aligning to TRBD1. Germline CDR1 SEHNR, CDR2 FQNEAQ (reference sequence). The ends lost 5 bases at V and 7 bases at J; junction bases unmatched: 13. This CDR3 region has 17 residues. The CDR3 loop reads CASSDTIQDRENSPLHF. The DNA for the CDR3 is TGTGCCAGCAGCGATACAATACAGGACAGGGAGAATTCACCCCTCCACTTT.

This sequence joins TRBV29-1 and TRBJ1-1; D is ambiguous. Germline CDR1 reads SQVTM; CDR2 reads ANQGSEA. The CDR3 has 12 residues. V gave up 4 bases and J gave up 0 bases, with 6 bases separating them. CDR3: CSVAFLNTEAFF. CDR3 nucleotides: TGCAGCGTTGCTTTCCTGAACACTGAAGCTTTCTTT.

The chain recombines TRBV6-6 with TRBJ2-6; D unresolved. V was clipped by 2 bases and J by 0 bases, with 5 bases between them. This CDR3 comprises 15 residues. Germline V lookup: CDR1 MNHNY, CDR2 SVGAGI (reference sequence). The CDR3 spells CASSYEASGANVLTF. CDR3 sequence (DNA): TGTGCCAGCAGTTACGAGGCCTCTGGGGCCAACGTCCTGACTTTC.